The sequence of this T cell receptor beta chain was determined in a study of naive and memory T cell subsets. Whole blood, roughly 2.5 ml, came from adult healthy volunteers. For blood and skin samples, reverse transcription used TCR alpha and beta constant primers. One entry per CDR3 protein results from TCRdb running MiXCR on the 5' RACE reads. This sample has about 21,000 distinct CDR3 sequences; around 3.9% occur once, and the top ten carry 6.5% to 8%. This clonotype occurred many times. The ends lost 5 bases at V and 6 bases at J; junction bases unmatched: 9. Germline V gene sequence: CDR1 SQVTM, CDR2 ANQGSEA. The CDR3 spans 14 residues.

The receptor was isolated from a male donor in good health. The chain links TRBV29-1 to TRBJ2-7, with 11 bases that match TRBD2. Here the CDR3 DNA reads TGCAGCGTTCACGGCCTAGCGGGAGGAAGCGAGCAGTACTTC. Protein product: CSVHGLAGGSEQYF.